The next 12 T cell receptor beta chains were all read from a single sample in a study of T cells in tuberculosis. Assay: immunoSEQ multiplex PCR; the TCRdb copy retains only in-frame clones and omits some. The repertoire holds about 22,000 clones, with around 97% as singletons. Sequenced input: PBMCs. These receptors were taken from a donor under 30 with latent tuberculosis or without tuberculosis infection.

This clone was recorded only once. The rearrangement uses TRBV6-6 and TRBJ1-1; D ambiguous. Germline-derived CDR1 and CDR2 are MNHNY and SVGAGI (reference sequence). V dropped 3 bases and J dropped 3 bases, with 11 bases sitting between them. This CDR3 contains 14 residues. CDR3 in amino acids: CASSYRGADTEAFF. DNA for the CDR3: TGTGCCAGCAGTTATCGGGGAGCGGACACTGAAGCTTTCTTT.

The CDR3 loop reads CASSHPSGQTNYGYTF. In DNA, the CDR3 is TGCGCCAGCAGCCATCCCTCGGGACAAACTAACTATGGCTACACCTTC. The chain uses TRBV4-1 and TRBJ1-2; TRBD1 is a possible D gene (6 bases). Germline V gene lookup returns CDR1 MGHRA and CDR2 YSYEKL. V was clipped by 3 bases and J by 0 bases, with 14 bases between them. The CDR3 loop spans 16 amino acids.

The chain combines TRBV11-2 with TRBJ1-1; no clear D. CDR3 size: 13 residues. In germline, CDR1 is SGHAT, CDR2 FQNNGV. Trimming pared 5 bases from V and 11 bases from J, leaving 18 bases between. CDR3 sequence: CASSIQPVEEAFF. Written as DNA, the CDR3 is TGTGCCAGCAGCATCCAACCTGTTGAGGAGGCTTTCTTT.

The chain employs TRBV19 and TRBJ2-1; 8 nucleotides line up with TRBD2. Germline V lookup: CDR1 LNHDA, CDR2 SQIVND (reference sequence). This CDR3 is built from 15 residues. V lost 3 bases and J lost 6; bases outside the gene matches: 7. This CDR3 reads CASSMGAGVFNEQFF. DNA for the CDR3: TGTGCCAGTAGTATGGGAGCGGGGGTCTTCAATGAGCAGTTCTTC.

CDR3 nucleotide sequence: TGTGCCAGCGGGACAGTCCAAGAGACCCAGTACTTC. Translated, it gives CASGTVQETQYF. The rearrangement joins TRBV2 to TRBJ2-5, with 7 bases aligning to TRBD1. This CDR3 has 12 residues. With 8 bases clipped from V and 1 base from J, the junction kept 1 base outside the gene matches. Germline CDR1 and CDR2: SNHLY and FYNNEI.

The chain's CDR3 is CASSQVRIFYGYTF. The CDR3 DNA reads TGCGCCAGCAGTCAAGTCAGAATTTTCTATGGCTACACCTTC. The chain carries TRBV23-1 and TRBJ1-2; D ambiguous. TRBV23-1 is designated an ORF whose function remains uncertain. The CDR3 is 14 amino acids. Between the trimmed V and J ends, which lost 2 bases and 4 bases, there was a span of 11 bases.

This chain uses TRBV11-2 with TRBJ1-2; maybe TRBD1 (6 bases). This CDR3 comprises 15 residues. Between the trimmed V and J ends, which lost 4 bases and 2 bases, there was a span of 14 bases. Germline loops: CDR1 SGHAT, CDR2 FQNNGV. The CDR3 nucleotides are TGTGCCAGCAGCTCCCTTCGGCAGGGGAACTATGGCTACACCTTC. This codes for CASSSLRQGNYGYTF.

In this sample, this clone turned up once. V usage is TRBV5-1 and J usage is TRBJ2-2; D may be TRBD2 (7 bases). V was cut by 5 bases and J by 4 bases, with 24 bases left in between. The germline V gene has CDR1 SGHRS and CDR2 YFSETQ. The CDR3 has 18 residues. The CDR3 region has the DNA TGCGCCAGCAGAAGAGGCGGGGGCGCCGCGGCGGGCACCGGGGAGCTGTTTTTT. This translates into CASRRGGGAAAGTGELFF.

This clone has a single count. This chain connects TRBV27 to TRBJ2-2, with a weak D call TRBD1 (6 bases). The CDR3 totals 15 residues. V was cut by 3 bases and J by 1 base, with 9 bases left in between. CDR1 is MNHEY and CDR2 is SMNVEV in the germline V gene (reference sequence). The CDR3 here is CASSFLGQNTGELFF. CDR3 nucleotide sequence: TGTGCCAGCAGTTTCCTGGGACAGAACACCGGGGAGCTGTTTTTT.

This clone was recorded only once. J is TRBJ2-7 and V is TRBV27; 8 bases are shared with TRBD1. The junction had 21 bases not matched to a gene; V was cut back by 5 bases and J by 6 bases. This CDR3 has 18 residues. The germline gives CDR1 MNHEY, CDR2 SMNVEV (reference sequence). As DNA, the CDR3 is TGTGCCAGCAGTCATGGAACCCTGGGGGACAGGTTAAGCGTCGAGCAGTACTTC. The encoded protein is CASSHGTLGDRLSVEQYF.

The V gene is TRBV29-1, the J gene TRBJ1-1, with TRBD1 as a possible D gene (6 bases). The germline gives CDR1 SQVTM, CDR2 ANQGSEA. The CDR3 contains 11 residues. Between the trimmed V and J ends, which lost 6 bases and 4 bases, there was a span of 9 bases. The DNA of the CDR3 is TGCAGCGTAAAAGGGGGCACTGAAGCTTTCTTT. It translates to CSVKGGTEAFF.

J is TRBJ2-1 and V is TRBV4-3; possibly TRBD2 for D (6 bases). V was trimmed by 3 bases and J by 6 bases, leaving 18 bases between them. Per germline, CDR1 LGHNA and CDR2 YSLEER. The CDR3 runs 16 residues. CDR3 sequence reads: CASSQGPGLRTNEQFF. In nucleotides, the CDR3 is TGCGCCAGCAGCCAGGGTCCGGGACTCAGAACCAATGAGCAGTTCTTC.